Listed below are T cell receptor beta chains from one sample, sequenced in a study of cytomegalovirus exposure and HLA in healthy donors. Sequenced by immunoSEQ multiplex PCR; TCRdb stores in-frame clones only, minus some. The table shows about 160,000 clones, with approximately 88% occurring only once. The sequencing sample was made of PBMCs. These receptors came from a man between 25 and 39 years old in good health and CMV-seronegative. The CDR3 runs from the conserved cysteine through the conserved F or W.

TRBV5-1	TRBJ1-1	CASSFVSGQGTEAFF
TRBV7-8	TRBJ2-7	CASSQRQSNTYEQYF
TRBV6-5	TRBJ1-2	CASRWDSNYGYTF
TRBV5-1	TRBJ1-2	CASSPSGQGNAGYTF
TRBV5-6	TRBJ1-2	CASSLGDRVANYGYTF
TRBV7-9	TRBJ2-7	CASSSGLAGWDYEQYF
TRBV25-1	TRBJ2-5	CASSEFRAGGSETQYF
TRBV2	TRBJ1-1	CASSEGSSVTEAFF
TRBV5-1	TRBJ2-2	CASSGGLFTGELFF
TRBV5-1	TRBJ2-7	CASSFGSGNYEQYF
TRBV7-8	TRBJ1-1	CASSLFIQGYTEAFF
TRBV10-3	-	CAIREYIDTGELFF
TRBV7-2	TRBJ2-7	CASSLSLLDRGKRGYEQYF
TRBV4-2	TRBJ2-7	CASSHPISGGDEQYF
TRBV4-1	TRBJ2-3	CASSQRTSGRPSTDTQYF
TRBV7-9	TRBJ2-2	CASSSWGAGGELFF
TRBV19	TRBJ1-2	CASSMPTGRHGYTF
TRBV5-6	TRBJ2-1	CASSLSGTSRNEQFF
TRBV15	TRBJ1-1	CATSRTTGPTEAFF
TRBV28	TRBJ1-5	CASRGGNQPQHF
TRBV2	TRBJ1-1	CASSGWSNTEAFF
TRBV19	TRBJ1-3	CASSIYEGVTGNTIYF
TRBV5-1	TRBJ1-1	CASSLGQGMNTEAFF
TRBV21-1	TRBJ2-1	CASSGYRRPSYNEQFF
TRBV2	TRBJ2-7	CASTRGTGGEQYF
TRBV28	TRBJ2-7	CASSLTPPLVEQYF
TRBV5-1	TRBJ2-7	CASRQDALGTYEQYF
TRBV30	TRBJ1-1	CAWRETGGTEAFF
TRBV19	TRBJ1-5	CASSISGFNQPQHF
TRBV6-5	TRBJ2-1	CASSYSGLAYNEQFF
TRBV14	TRBJ1-2	CASSADRLYGYTF
TRBV30	TRBJ1-1	CAGGRDTEAFF
TRBV19	TRBJ2-2	CASVPRGKAGELFF
TRBV7-9	TRBJ2-1	CASSFTKNEQFF
TRBV13	TRBJ1-2	CASSLGPAGGYGYTF
TRBV5-6	TRBJ1-2	CASKGQGADGYTF
TRBV5-4	TRBJ2-2	CASSSGSRGGHGELFF
TRBV7-6	TRBJ2-6	CASSSMNRGRSSGANVLTF
TRBV6-5	TRBJ2-7	CASSLPGAPDEQYF
TRBV7-7	TRBJ2-7	CASSFNGTSGDFYEQYF
TRBV5-1	TRBJ2-5	CASSPGGQAFQETQYF
TRBV2	TRBJ2-7	CASSGTGTGYEQYF
TRBV4-2	TRBJ2-5	CASSRAAGGLAGTETQYF
TRBV11-3	TRBJ2-7	CASSSTGDEQYF
TRBV30	TRBJ1-6	CAWSNGQLVYNSPLHF
TRBV6-1	TRBJ2-5	CASSSEAGETQYF
TRBV10-3	TRBJ2-1	CAIGLARNEQFF